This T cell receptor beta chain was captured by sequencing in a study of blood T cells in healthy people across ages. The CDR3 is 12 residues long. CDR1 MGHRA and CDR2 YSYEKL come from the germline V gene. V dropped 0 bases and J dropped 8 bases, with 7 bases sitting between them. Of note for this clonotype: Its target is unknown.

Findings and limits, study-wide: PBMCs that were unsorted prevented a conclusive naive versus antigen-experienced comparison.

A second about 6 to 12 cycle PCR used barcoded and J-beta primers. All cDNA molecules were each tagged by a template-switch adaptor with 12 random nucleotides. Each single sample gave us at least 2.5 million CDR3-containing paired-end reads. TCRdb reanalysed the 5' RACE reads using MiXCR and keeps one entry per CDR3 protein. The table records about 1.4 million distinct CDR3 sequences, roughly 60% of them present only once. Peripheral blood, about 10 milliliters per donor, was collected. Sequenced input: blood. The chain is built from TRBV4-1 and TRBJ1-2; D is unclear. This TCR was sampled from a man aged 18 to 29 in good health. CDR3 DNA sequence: TGCGCCAGCAGCCAAGATCCACCGGGCTACACCTTC. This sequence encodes CASSQDPPGYTF.